This T cell receptor beta chain emerged from a study of T cells in tuberculosis. After thawing and overnight rest, PBMC were stained with GMM-loaded CD1B tetramer, viability dye and anti-CD3 for sorting. The CD1B tetramers carried C32 glucose monomycolate purified from Rhodococcus equi. Points from the study as a whole: Some low-affinity tetramer-binding T cells may be absent from this sample.

TCR-alpha and TCR-beta chains were sequenced unpaired. Here immunoSEQ multiplex PCR was the method, and the copy in TCRdb shows in-frame clones only, minus some. The sample has about 58,000 clones, roughly 88% seen once. CDR1 is SGHRS, CDR2 YFSETQ, per germline. V was shortened by 4 bases and J by 4 bases, with 11 bases between the two germline ends. The CDR3 has 13 amino acids. The chain carries TRBV5-1 and TRBJ1-1; D is unclear. The receptor was isolated from an adult woman with latent tuberculosis. Sequencing was done on a sample of CD1b-GMM tetramer-negative cells sorted from PBMCs. The CDR3 DNA is TGCGCCAGCAGCCCGGACGCGGGCACTGAAGCTTTCTTT. Translation gives CASSPDAGTEAFF. The variable domain in full, completed from reference TRBV5-1 and TRBJ1-1, reads KAGVTQTPRYLIKTRGQQVTLSCSPISGHRSVSWYQQTPGQGLQFLFEYFSETQRNKGNFPGRFSGRQFSNSRSEMNVSTLELGDSALYLCASSPDAGTEAFFGQGTRLTVV.